This T cell receptor beta chain comes out of a study of blood T cells in healthy people across ages. Every sample yielded at least 6.5 million isolated PBMCs. The use of a sample-barcoded 5' primer and a J-beta primer mix characterized a second PCR of roughly 6 to 11 cycles. Each cDNA was tagged by a template-switch adaptor containing 12 random nucleotides. TCRdb re-analysed the 5' RACE reads in MiXCR, keeping a single row per CDR3 protein. The sample lists some 890,000 distinct CDR3 sequences; about 28% were seen once. This sample was shared with a second study, whose subject was T cells of mothers and their children. That study reports: A few healthy Caucasian mothers, along with their six children, were the donors. Related mother-child pairs showed slightly higher but non-significant overlap than unrelated pairs.

The sample comprised blood. The sequence came from a woman in her thirties or forties in good health.

In nucleotides, the CDR3 is TGTGCCAGCAGTACCCTAGAACAGCAGAACTACGAGCAGTACTTC. Protein product: CASSTLEQQNYEQYF. The rearrangement uses TRBV12-3 or TRBV12-4 and TRBJ2-7; D unresolved. The length of the CDR3 is 15 residues. V was clipped by 5 bases and J by 3 bases, with 17 bases between them.